The rows below give T cell receptor beta chains drawn from one sample of a study of T-cell reconstitution after alpha-beta-depleted transplantation in children. TCRdb passed the PCR reads through MiXCR, listing each CDR3 protein once. The data show around 580,000 distinct CDR3 sequences, 20% to 30% seen once. The source material was PBMCs, sampled before TCRalphabeta/CD19-depleted stem cell transplant. All receptors come from a boy in the first two years of life with Wiskott-Aldrich syndrome, due to receive a stem cell transplant. CDR3s include the opening cysteine and the closing phenylalanine or tryptophan. D genes are given only for firm matches. Size tells how often a clone was seen (once, few, many) or the class of an expanded clone, and some rows leave it out.

d_gene,j_gene,abundance,v_gene,CDR3aa,CDR3nt
-,TRBJ2-7,-,TRBV19,CASRPGPGLLEQYF,TGTGCCAGTAGACCGGGACCGGGTCTTCTCGAGCAGTACTTC
TRBD2,TRBJ2-3,few,TRBV2,CASGGLLRGTDTQYF,TGTGCCAGCGGGGGACTACTAAGGGGAACAGATACGCAGTATTTT
-,TRBJ2-3,-,TRBV4-1,CASSQFADIQYF,TGCGCCAGCAGCCAATTTGCGGATATACAGTATTTT
-,TRBJ1-5,few,TRBV20-1,CSARLGQGFQPQHF,TGCAGTGCTAGACTCGGGCAGGGGTTTCAGCCCCAGCATTTT
-,TRBJ1-1,few,TRBV4-1,CASSQEGYGRNTEAFF,TGCGCCAGCAGCCAAGAGGGGTACGGTCGCAACACTGAAGCTTTCTTT
TRBD2,TRBJ2-1,-,TRBV4-1,CASSRPTSGEDEQFF,TGCGCCAGCAGCCGACCGACTAGCGGGGAAGATGAGCAGTTCTTC
TRBD1,TRBJ2-1,-,TRBV20-1,CSASGGRSYNEQFF,TGCAGTGCTTCAGGGGGCAGGTCCTACAATGAGCAGTTCTTC
-,TRBJ2-7,-,TRBV11-2,CASSLVPPGAMGSYEQYF,TGTGCCAGCAGCTTAGTTCCCCCAGGCGCGATGGGCTCCTACGAGCAGTACTTC
-,TRBJ1-4,-,TRBV5-1,CASSLRGSHNEKLFF,TGCGCCAGCAGCTTGAGGGGGAGTCATAATGAAAAACTGTTTTTT
-,TRBJ2-1,-,TRBV29-1,CSPGPLHEQFF,TGCAGCCCTGGACCCCTCCATGAGCAGTTCTTC
-,TRBJ1-1,-,TRBV7-9,CASSPITEAFF,TGTGCCAGCAGCCCTATCACTGAAGCTTTCTTT
TRBD1,TRBJ1-2,few,TRBV5-1,CASRGDREIYGYTF,TGCGCCAGCAGAGGCGACAGGGAGATCTATGGCTACACCTTC
-,TRBJ2-3,few,TRBV5-1,CASSLAAGGTQYF,TGCGCCAGCAGCTTGGCCGCAGGTGGTACGCAGTATTTT
-,TRBJ2-7,-,TRBV7-9,CASSLEEAQYF,TGTGCCAGCAGCTTGGAGGAGGCGCAGTACTTC
-,TRBJ2-5,-,TRBV12-3/TRBV12-4,CASNAREQETQYF,TGTGCCAGCAACGCCCGGGAGCAAGAGACTCAGTACTTC
TRBD1,TRBJ2-7,-,TRBV5-5,CASSPGTARRIYEQYF,TGTGCCAGCAGCCCCGGGACAGCGCGAAGGATCTACGAGCAGTACTTC
-,TRBJ1-6,-,TRBV25-1,CASAEGRPNSPLHF,TGTGCCAGCGCCGAGGGACGGCCGAATTCACCCCTCCACTTT
-,TRBJ2-7,few,TRBV20-1,CSAREAGNSYEQYF,TGCAGTGCTAGAGAGGCAGGTAACTCCTACGAGCAGTACTTC
TRBD2,TRBJ2-7,few,TRBV29-1,CSVGPAGVYEQYF,TGCAGCGTTGGTCCAGCGGGAGTCTACGAGCAGTACTTC
-,TRBJ2-2,-,TRBV29-1,CSVDSTGELFF,TGCAGCGTTGACAGCACCGGGGAGCTGTTTTTT
-,TRBJ1-1,many,TRBV20-1,CSARGGARNTEAFF,TGCAGTGCGAGAGGGGGGGCGAGGAACACTGAAGCTTTCTTT
-,TRBJ1-1,-,TRBV12-3/TRBV12-4,CASSPWGPEAFF,TGTGCCAGCAGTCCCTGGGGCCCTGAAGCTTTCTTT
-,TRBJ1-5,-,TRBV3-1,CASSQGPGGYQPQHF,TGTGCCAGCAGCCAAGGTCCAGGCGGATATCAGCCCCAGCATTTT
-,TRBJ1-5,-,TRBV10-3,CAISTGFPNEPQHF,TGTGCCATCAGTACAGGCTTCCCGAACGAGCCCCAGCATTTT
-,TRBJ2-3,many,TRBV5-1,CASSLPAAVSTDTQYF,TGCGCCAGCAGCTTGCCCGCAGCGGTGAGCACAGATACGCAGTATTTT
TRBD1,TRBJ2-7,-,TRBV19,CASKRTGDSEQYF,TGTGCCAGTAAGAGGACAGGGGATAGCGAGCAGTACTTC
-,TRBJ2-7,few,TRBV7-7,CASSETGRDEQYF,TGTGCCAGCAGCGAAACGGGGCGTGACGAGCAGTACTTC
-,TRBJ2-1,-,TRBV15,CATSSIPYNEQFF,TGTGCCACCAGCAGCATCCCCTACAATGAGCAGTTCTTC
-,TRBJ2-3,few,TRBV5-1,CASSLESRRSTDTQYF,TGCGCCAGCAGCTTGGAGTCTAGGCGAAGCACAGATACGCAGTATTTT
-,TRBJ1-2,-,TRBV20-1,CSARSTGAASGYTF,TGCAGTGCTAGATCTACGGGGGCGGCGTCCGGCTACACCTTC
-,TRBJ1-2,few,TRBV5-1,CASSYRSVYGYTF,TGCGCCAGCAGCTACAGGAGTGTTTATGGCTACACCTTC
-,TRBJ1-5,many,TRBV20-1,CSARVGRDQPQHF,TGCAGTGCTAGAGTAGGGCGCGATCAGCCCCAGCATTTT
-,TRBJ2-5,few,TRBV6-2/TRBV6-3,CASSRPRDKIQETQYF,TGTGCCAGCAGTCGGCCTCGGGACAAGATTCAAGAGACCCAGTACTTC
TRBD1,TRBJ2-1,-,TRBV15,CATSSNPGQGRGEQFF,TGTGCCACCAGCAGTAACCCGGGACAGGGGAGAGGTGAGCAGTTCTTC
TRBD1,TRBJ2-2,-,TRBV5-6,CASSLDGQGLVGELFF,TGTGCCAGCAGCTTGGATGGACAGGGATTAGTCGGGGAGCTGTTTTTT